The TCR beta chain described here comes from a study of patients and donors after allogeneic stem cell transplantation. The ends lost 5 bases at V and 5 bases at J; junction bases unmatched: 4. The CDR3 consists of 14 residues. The germline gives CDR1 DFQATT, CDR2 SNEGSKA (reference sequence). TCRdb re-derived calls from the RT-PCR reads in MiXCR, one entry per CDR3 protein. The repertoire holds 400,000 to 450,000 distinct CDR3 sequences, with 16% as singletons. This chain links TRBV20-1 with TRBJ2-2; 11 bases are a match to TRBD2. The receptor was isolated from a human donor who was either an allogeneic HSCT recipient or a stem cell or donor lymphocyte infusion donor (not recorded which). It is not recorded whose cells these are; they may come from a transplant donor. Sequencing was carried out using blood, either unsorted or a sorted T cell fraction (not recorded which). Here the CDR3 reads CSAVSGRATGELFF. The CDR3 coding sequence is TGCAGTGCTGTTAGCGGGAGGGCTACCGGGGAGCTGTTTTTT.